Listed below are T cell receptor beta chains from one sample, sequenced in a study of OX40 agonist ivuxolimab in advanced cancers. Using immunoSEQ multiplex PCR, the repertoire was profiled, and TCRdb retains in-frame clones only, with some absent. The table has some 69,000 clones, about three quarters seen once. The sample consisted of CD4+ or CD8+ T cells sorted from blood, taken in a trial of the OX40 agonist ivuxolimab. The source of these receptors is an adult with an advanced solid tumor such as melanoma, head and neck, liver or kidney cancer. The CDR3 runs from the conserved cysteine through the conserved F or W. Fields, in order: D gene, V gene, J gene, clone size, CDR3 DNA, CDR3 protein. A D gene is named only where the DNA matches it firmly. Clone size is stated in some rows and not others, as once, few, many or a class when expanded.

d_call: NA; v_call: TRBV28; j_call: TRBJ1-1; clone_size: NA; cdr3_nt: TGTGCCAGCACCAAAAGGCAGGCGAGCTTTGCTTTCTTT; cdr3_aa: CASTKRQASFAFF
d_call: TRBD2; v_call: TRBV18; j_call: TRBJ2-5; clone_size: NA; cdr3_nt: TGTGCCAGCTCCACCGGGGGGGCGCAAGGGGAGACCCAGTACTTC; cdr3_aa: CASSTGGAQGETQYF
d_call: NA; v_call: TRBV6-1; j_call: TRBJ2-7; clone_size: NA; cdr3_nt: TGTGCCAGCAGACTGACACAATACGAGCAGTACTTC; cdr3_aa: CASRLTQYEQYF
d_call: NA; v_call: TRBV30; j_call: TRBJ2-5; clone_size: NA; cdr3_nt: TGTGCCTGGAGTGTAGGGGGGCGCTACCCGAAGGGGACCCAGTACTTC; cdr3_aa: CAWSVGGRYPKGTQYF
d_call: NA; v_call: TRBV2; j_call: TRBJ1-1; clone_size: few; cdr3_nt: TGTGCCAGCACCCCAGGGAGGGGCAAGCATGCTGAAGCTTTCTTT; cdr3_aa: CASTPGRGKHAEAFF
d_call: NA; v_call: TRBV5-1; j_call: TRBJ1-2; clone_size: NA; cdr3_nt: TGCGCCAGCAGCCCGGCGCCAGGGAACTATGGCTACACCTTC; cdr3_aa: CASSPAPGNYGYTF
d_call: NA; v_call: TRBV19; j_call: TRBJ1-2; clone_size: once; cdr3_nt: TGTGCCAGTCTTCGGAGGGCCGGGGGCTACACCTTC; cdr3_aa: CASLRRAGGYTF
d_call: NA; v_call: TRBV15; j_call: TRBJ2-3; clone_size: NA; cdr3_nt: TGTGCCACCAGCCCAGATGTGGGAGACACAGATACGCAGTATTTT; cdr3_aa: CATSPDVGDTDTQYF
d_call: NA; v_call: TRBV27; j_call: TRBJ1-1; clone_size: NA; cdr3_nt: TGTGCCAGCAGTGCCCCCTCTAGGAACACTGAAGCTTTCTTT; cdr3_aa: CASSAPSRNTEAFF
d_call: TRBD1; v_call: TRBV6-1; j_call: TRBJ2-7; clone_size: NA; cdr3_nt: TGTGCCAGCAGTGAAAGCAGAGTTGGACAGGCGGCGACCGAGCAGTACTTC; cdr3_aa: CASSESRVGQAATEQYF
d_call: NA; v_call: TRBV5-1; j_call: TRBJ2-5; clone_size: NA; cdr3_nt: TGCGCCAGCAGCTCGGGACCCTACCAAGAGACCCAGTACTTC; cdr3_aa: CASSSGPYQETQYF
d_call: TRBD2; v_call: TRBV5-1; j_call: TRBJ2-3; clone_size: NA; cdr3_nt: TGCGCCAGCAGCTTTCTAGCGGGAGACGCAGATACGCAGTATTTT; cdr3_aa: CASSFLAGDADTQYF
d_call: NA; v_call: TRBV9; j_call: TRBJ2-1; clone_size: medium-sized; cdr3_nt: TGTGCCAGCAGCCCCACCGTCTCCTACAATGAGCAGTTCTTC; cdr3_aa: CASSPTVSYNEQFF
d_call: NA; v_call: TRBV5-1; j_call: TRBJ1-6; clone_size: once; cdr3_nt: TGCGCCAGCAGCTTGTCAGGGAATAATTCACCCCTCCACTTT; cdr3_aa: CASSLSGNNSPLHF
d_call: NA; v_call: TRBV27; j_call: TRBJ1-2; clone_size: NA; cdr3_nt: TGTGCCAGCAGTCCAACCGTTGACCTTTATACCAACTATGGCTACACCTTC; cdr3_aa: CASSPTVDLYTNYGYTF
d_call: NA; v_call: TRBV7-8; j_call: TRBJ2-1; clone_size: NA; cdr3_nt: TGTGCCAGCAGTCAAAGGGGATATGAGCAGTTCTTC; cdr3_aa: CASSQRGYEQFF
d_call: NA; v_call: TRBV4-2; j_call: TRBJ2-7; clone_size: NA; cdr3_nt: TGTGCCAGCAGCCCTCGGGGAGGGGGCTTGGACGAGCAGTACTTC; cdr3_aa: CASSPRGGGLDEQYF
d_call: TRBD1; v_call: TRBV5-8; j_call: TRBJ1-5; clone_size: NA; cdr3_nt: TGTGCCAGCAGCCTAAACTACGGGACAGGGGATGGACAGCCCCAGCATTTT; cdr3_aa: CASSLNYGTGDGQPQHF
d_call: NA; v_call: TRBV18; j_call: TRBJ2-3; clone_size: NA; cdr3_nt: TGTGCCAGCTCACCGAGGCCAACAGATACGCAGTATTTT; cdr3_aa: CASSPRPTDTQYF
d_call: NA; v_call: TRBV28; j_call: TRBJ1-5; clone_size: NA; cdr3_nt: TGTGCCAGCAGCATCCACATATTCAATCAGCCCCAGCATTTT; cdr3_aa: CASSIHIFNQPQHF
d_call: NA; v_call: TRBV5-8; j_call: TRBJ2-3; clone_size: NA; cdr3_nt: TGTGCCAGCAGCCCGGGGAGGCTACCCACAGATACGCAGTATTTT; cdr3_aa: CASSPGRLPTDTQYF
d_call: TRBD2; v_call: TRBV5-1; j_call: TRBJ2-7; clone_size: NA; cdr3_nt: TGCGCCAGCAGCTTGGAATCGGGAGGGCCCTACGAGCAGTACTTC; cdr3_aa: CASSLESGGPYEQYF
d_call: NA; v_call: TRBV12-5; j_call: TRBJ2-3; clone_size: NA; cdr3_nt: TGTGCTAGTGGTTTGGGGACGGACACAGATACGCAGTATTTT; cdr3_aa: CASGLGTDTDTQYF
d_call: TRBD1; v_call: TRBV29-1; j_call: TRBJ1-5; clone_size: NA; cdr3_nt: TGCAGCGTAGTTCCAGGGGGAGGACAGCCCCAGCATTTT; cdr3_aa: CSVVPGGGQPQHF
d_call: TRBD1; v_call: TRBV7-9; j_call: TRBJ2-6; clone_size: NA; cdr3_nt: TGTGCCAGCAGCTTACCTGAGACAGGGGGCACAGGGGCCAACGTCCTGACTTTC; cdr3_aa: CASSLPETGGTGANVLTF
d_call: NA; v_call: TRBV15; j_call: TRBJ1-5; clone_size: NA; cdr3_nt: TGTGCCACCAGGCGGGACTACAATCAGCCCCAGCATTTT; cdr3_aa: CATRRDYNQPQHF
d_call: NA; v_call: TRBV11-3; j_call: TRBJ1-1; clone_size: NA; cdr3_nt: TGTGCCAGCAGCTTAAGACGGAACACTGAAGCTTTCTTT; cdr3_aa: CASSLRRNTEAFF
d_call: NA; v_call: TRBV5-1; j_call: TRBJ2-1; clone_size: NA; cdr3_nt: TGCGCCAGCAGTTACGCCGGGGAGACTGAGCAGTTCTTC; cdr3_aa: CASSYAGETEQFF
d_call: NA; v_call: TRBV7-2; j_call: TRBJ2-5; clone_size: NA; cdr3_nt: TGTGCCAGCACCCCATCAGGAGTGCTAGCAGGCCAAGAGACCCAGTACTTC; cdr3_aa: CASTPSGVLAGQETQYF
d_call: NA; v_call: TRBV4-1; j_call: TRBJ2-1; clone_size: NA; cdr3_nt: TGCGCCAGCAGCCAAACGCCCCTTAGGGGAGGAAATGAGCAGTTCTTC; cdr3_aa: CASSQTPLRGGNEQFF
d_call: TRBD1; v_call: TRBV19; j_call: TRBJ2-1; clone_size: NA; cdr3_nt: TGTGCCAGTAGTCCCACCCCGACAGGGCGCTCCTACAATGAGCAGTTCTTC; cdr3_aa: CASSPTPTGRSYNEQFF
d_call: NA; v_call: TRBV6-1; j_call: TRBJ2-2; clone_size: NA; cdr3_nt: TGTGCCAGCAGTGGAACGAGGGGGAGCACCGGGGAGCTGTTTTTT; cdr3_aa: CASSGTRGSTGELFF
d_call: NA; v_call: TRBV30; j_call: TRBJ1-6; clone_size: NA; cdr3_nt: TGTGCCTGGAGTGTACGGGACCGAACCAATTCACCCCTCCACTTT; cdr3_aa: CAWSVRDRTNSPLHF
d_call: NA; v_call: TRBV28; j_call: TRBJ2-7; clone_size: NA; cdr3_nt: TGTGCCAGCAGTGTTCCTCCCTACGAGCAGTACTTC; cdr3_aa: CASSVPPYEQYF
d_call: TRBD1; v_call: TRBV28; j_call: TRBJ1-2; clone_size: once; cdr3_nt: TGTGCCAGCAGTCGTACCGGGACAGAACGCTATGGCTACACCTTC; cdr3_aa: CASSRTGTERYGYTF
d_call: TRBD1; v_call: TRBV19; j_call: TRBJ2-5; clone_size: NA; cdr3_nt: TGTGCCAGTAGTAGAGGACAGGGGAGGATCGAGACCCAGTACTTC; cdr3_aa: CASSRGQGRIETQYF
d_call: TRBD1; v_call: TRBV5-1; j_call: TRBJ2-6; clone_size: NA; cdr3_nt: TGCGCCAGCAGCCCAACAGGGGGCTCTGGGGCCAACGTCCTGACTTTC; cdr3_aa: CASSPTGGSGANVLTF
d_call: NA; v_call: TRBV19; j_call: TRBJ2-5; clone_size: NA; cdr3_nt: TGTGCCAGTAGTAGGACAGTCCAAGAGACCCAGTACTTC; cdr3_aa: CASSRTVQETQYF
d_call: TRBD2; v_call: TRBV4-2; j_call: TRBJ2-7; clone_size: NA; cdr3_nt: TGTGCCAGCAGCCGTGGGCGGGAGGTATCCTACGAGCAGTACTTC; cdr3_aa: CASSRGREVSYEQYF